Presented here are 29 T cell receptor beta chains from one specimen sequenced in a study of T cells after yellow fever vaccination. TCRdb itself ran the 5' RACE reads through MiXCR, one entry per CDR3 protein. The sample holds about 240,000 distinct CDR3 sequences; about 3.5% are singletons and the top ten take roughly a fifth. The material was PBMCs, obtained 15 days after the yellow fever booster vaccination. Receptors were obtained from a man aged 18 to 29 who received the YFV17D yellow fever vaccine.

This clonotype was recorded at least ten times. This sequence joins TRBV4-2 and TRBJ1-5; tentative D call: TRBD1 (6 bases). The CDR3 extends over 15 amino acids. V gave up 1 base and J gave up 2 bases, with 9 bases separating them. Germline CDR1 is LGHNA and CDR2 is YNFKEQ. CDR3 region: CASSQVRGGNQPQHF. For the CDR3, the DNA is TGTGCCAGCAGCCAAGTGAGGGGGGGCAATCAGCCCCAGCATTTT.

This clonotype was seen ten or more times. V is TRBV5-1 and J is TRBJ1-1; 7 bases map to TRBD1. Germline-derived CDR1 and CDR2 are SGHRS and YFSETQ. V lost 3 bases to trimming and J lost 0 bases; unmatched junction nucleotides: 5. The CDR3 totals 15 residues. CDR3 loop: CASSSTDRVNTEAFF. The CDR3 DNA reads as TGCGCCAGCAGCTCCACAGACAGGGTGAACACTGAAGCTTTCTTT.

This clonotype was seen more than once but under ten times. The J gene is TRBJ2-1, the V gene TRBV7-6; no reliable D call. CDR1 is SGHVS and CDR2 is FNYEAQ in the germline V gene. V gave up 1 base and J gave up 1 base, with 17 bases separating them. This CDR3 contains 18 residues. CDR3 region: CASSLVGHYAGSYNEQFF. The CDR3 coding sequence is TGTGCCAGCAGCTTAGTAGGTCACTACGCCGGGTCCTACAATGAGCAGTTCTTC.

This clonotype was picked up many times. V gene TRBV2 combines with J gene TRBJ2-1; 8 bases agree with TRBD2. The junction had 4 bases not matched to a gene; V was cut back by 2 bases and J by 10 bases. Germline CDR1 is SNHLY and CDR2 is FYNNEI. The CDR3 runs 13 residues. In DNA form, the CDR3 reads TGTGCCAGCAGTGAAACTCTAGCGGGCGAGCAGTTCTTC. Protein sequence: CASSETLAGEQFF.

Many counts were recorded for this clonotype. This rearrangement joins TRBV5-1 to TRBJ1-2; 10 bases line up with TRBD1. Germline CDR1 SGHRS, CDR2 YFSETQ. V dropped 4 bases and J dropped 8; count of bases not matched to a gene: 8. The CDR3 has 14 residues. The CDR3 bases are TGCGCCAGCAGCCCTGGACAGGGGGTGAGGGGCTACACCTTC. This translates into CASSPGQGVRGYTF.

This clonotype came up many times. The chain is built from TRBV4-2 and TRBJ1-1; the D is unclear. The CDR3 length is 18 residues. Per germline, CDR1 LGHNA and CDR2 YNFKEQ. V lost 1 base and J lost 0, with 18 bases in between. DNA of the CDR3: TGTGCCAGCAGCCAAGCCCTACCCACAACGGCCATGAACACTGAAGCTTTCTTT. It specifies CASSQALPTTAMNTEAFF.

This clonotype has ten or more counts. CDR3 region: CATSDGRTVEGYTF. CDR3 nucleotides: TGTGCCACCTCGGACGGACGGACGGTGGAGGGCTACACCTTC. V gene TRBV12-3 or TRBV12-4 combines with J gene TRBJ1-2; D is uncertain. The germline V and J ends were trimmed by 10 bases and 8 bases, with 23 bases remaining between them. The CDR3 consists of 14 residues.

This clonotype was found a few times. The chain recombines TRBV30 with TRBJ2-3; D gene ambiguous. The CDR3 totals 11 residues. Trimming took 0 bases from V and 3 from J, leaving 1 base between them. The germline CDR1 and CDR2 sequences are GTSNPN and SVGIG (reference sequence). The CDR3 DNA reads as TGTGCCTGGAGTGTAACAGATACGCAGTATTTT. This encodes CAWSVTDTQYF. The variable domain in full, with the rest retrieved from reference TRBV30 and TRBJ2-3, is SQTIHQWPATLVQPVGSPLSLECTVEGTSNPNLYWYRQAAGRGLQLLFYSVGIGQISSEVPQNLSASRPQDRQFILSSKKLLLSDSGFYLCAWSVTDTQYFGPGTRLTVL.

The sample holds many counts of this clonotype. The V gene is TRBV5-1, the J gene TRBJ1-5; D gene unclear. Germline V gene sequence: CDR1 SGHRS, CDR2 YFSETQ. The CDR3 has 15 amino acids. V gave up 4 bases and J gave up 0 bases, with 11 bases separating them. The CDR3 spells CASSPPVHSNQPQHF. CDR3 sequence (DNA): TGCGCCAGCAGCCCTCCCGTACATAGCAATCAGCCCCAGCATTTT.

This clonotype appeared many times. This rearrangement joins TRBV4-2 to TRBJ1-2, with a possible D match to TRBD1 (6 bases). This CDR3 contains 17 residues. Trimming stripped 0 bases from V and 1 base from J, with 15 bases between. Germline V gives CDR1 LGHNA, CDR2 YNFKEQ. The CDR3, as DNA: TGTGCCAGCAGCCAAGATCTTTCGGGGGCGCTTAACTATGGCTACACCTTC. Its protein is CASSQDLSGALNYGYTF.

The CDR3 is CASSLGNPSGPRFF. CDR3 sequence (DNA): TGCGCCAGCAGCTTGGGTAATCCTAGCGGTCCACGGTTCTTC. This chain links TRBV5-1 with TRBJ2-1; 7 bases are shared with TRBD2. The length of the CDR3 is 14 residues. CDR1 is SGHRS and CDR2 is YFSETQ in the germline V gene. The J segment lost 15 bases and the V segment lost 0 bases, leaving 12 bases of the junction unmatched.

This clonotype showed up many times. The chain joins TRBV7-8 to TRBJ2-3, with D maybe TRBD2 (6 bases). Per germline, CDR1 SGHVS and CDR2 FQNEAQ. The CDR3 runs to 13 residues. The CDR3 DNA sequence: TGTGCTTGTCGGCGGGACAGCACAGATACGCAGTATTTT. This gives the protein CACRRDSTDTQYF.

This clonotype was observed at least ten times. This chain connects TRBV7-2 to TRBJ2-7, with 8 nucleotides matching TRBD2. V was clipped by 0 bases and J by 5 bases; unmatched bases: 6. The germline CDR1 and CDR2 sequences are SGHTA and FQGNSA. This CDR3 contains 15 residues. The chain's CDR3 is CASSLAGRGVDEQYF. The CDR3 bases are TGTGCCAGCAGCTTAGCGGGGCGGGGGGTGGACGAGCAGTACTTC.

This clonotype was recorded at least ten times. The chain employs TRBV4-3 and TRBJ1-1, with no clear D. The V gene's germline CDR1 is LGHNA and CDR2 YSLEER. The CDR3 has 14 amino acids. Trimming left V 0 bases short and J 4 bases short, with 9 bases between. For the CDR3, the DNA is TGCGCCAGCAGCCAAGATTCATCTTCCACTGAAGCTTTCTTT. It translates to CASSQDSSSTEAFF.

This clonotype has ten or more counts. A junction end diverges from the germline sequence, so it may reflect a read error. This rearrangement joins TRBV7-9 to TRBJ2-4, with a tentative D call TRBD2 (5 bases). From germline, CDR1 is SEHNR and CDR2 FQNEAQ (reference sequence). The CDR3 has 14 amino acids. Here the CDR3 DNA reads TGTGCCAGCAGTCAAAGCCTAGCCGAAAACATTCAGTACTTC. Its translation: CASSQSLAENIQYF.

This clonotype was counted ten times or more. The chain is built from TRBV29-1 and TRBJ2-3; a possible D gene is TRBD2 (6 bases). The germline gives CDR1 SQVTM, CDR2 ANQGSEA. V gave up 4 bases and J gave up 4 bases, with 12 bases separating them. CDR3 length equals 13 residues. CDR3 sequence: CSVVGGAADTQYF. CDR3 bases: TGCAGCGTTGTCGGCGGGGCCGCAGATACGCAGTATTTT.

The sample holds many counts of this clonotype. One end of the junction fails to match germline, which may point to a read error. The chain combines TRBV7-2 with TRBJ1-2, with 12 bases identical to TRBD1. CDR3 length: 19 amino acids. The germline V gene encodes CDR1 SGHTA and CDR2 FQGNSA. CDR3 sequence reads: CASSLALGQGAAINHGYTF. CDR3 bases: TGTGCCAGCAGCTTAGCTTTGGGACAGGGGGCGGCCATTAACCATGGCTACACCTTC.

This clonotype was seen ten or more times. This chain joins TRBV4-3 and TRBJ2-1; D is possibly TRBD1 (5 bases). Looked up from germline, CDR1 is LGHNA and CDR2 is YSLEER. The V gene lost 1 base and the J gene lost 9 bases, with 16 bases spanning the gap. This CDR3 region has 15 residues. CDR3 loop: CASSQVTVQSSEQFF. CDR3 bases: TGCGCCAGCAGCCAAGTGACAGTGCAGTCTAGTGAGCAGTTCTTC.

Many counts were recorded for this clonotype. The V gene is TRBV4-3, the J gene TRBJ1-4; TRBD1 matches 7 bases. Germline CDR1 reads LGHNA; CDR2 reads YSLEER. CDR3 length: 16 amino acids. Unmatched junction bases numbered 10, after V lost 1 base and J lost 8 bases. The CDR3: CASSQVVSRTGEKLFF. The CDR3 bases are TGCGCCAGCAGCCAAGTAGTCTCCAGGACAGGCGAAAAACTGTTTTTT.

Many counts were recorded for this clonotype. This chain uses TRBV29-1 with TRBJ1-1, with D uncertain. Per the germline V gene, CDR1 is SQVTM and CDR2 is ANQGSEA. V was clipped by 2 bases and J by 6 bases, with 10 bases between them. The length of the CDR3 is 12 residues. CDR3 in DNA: TGCAGCGTTGAACCCGGCGGGGCTGAAGCTTTCTTT. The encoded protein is CSVEPGGAEAFF.

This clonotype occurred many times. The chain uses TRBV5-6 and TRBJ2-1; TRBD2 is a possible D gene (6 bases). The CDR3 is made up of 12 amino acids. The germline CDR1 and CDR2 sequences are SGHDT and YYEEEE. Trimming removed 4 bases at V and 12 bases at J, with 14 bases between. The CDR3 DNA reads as TGTGCCAGCAGCCACGGGATGGGGGGGCAGTTCTTC. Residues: CASSHGMGGQFF. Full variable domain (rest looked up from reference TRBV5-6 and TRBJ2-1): DAGVTQSPTHLIKTRGQQVTLRCSPKSGHDTVSWYQQALGQGPQFIFQYYEEEERQRGNFPDRFSGHQFPNYSSELNVNALLLGDSALYLCASSHGMGGQFFGPGTRLTVL.

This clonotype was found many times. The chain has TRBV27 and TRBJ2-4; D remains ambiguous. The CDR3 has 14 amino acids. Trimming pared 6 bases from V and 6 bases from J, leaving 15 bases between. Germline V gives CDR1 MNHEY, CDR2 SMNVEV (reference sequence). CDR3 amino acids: CASSYGPTPNIQYF. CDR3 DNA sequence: TGTGCCAGCAGCTACGGACCGACGCCAAACATTCAGTACTTC.

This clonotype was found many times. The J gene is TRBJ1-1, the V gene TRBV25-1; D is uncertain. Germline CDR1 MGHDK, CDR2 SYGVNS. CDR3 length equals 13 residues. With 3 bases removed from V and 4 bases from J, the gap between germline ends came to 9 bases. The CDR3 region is CASSDPRSTEAFF. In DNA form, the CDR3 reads TGTGCCAGCAGTGATCCCAGGAGCACTGAAGCTTTCTTT.

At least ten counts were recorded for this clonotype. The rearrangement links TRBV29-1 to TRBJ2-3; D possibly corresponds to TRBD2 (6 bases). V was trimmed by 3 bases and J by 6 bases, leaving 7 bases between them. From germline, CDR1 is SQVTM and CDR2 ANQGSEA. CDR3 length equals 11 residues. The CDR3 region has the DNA TGCAGCGTTGACCGGGGGGATACGCAGTATTTT. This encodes CSVDRGDTQYF.

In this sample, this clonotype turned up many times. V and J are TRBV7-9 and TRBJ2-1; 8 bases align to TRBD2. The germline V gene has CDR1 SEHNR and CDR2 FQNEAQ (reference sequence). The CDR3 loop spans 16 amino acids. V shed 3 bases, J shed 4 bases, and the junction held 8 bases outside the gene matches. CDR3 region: CASSFRGGPRYNEQFF. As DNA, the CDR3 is TGTGCCAGCAGCTTCCGGGGGGGCCCAAGGTACAATGAGCAGTTCTTC.

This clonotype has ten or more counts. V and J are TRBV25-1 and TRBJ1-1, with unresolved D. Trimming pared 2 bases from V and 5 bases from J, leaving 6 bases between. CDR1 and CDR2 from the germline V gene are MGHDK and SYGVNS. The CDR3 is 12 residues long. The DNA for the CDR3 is TGTGCCAGCAGTGAAGGGTGGACTGAAGCTTTCTTT. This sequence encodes CASSEGWTEAFF.

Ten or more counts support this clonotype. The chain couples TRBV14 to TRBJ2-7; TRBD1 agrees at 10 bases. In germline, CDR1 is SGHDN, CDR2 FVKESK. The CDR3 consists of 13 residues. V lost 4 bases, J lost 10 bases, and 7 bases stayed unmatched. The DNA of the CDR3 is TGTGCCAGCAGCCGGGACAGGGGATCATATCAGTACGTC. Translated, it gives CASSRDRGSYQYV.

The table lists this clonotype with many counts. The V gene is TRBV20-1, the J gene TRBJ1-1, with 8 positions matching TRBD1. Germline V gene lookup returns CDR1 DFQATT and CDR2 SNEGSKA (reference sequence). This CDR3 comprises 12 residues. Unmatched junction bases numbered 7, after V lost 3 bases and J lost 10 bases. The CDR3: CSASGQGRGAFF. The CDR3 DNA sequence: TGCAGTGCTAGTGGACAGGGTCGGGGAGCTTTCTTT.

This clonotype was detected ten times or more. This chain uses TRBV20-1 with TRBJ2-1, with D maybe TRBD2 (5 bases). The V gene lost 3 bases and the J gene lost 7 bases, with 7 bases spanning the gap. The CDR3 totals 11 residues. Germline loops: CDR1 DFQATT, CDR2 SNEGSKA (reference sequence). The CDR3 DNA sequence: TGCAGTGCTAGCGGGGTAAATGAGCAGTTCTTC. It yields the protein CSASGVNEQFF.